This T cell receptor (beta chain) was identified during a study of blood T cell repertoires in COVID-19. The wider study: Samples taken during acute and convalescent COVID-19 were collected in the United States, Italy and Spain. The cDNA or gDNA used as material had been derived from T cells, B-cell-depleted T cells, or PBMCs.

Per the authors' pipeline: Reference gene primer amplification gave nucleated cell count estimates. Sequencing used immunoSEQ multiplex PCR; TCRdb keeps in-frame clones, though not all of them. For V, J and clone size, that table is used; D and trimming come from the DNA. The sample yields over 100,000 clones, around 80% seen once. Sequenced: peripheral blood. The clonotype was recovered from a woman in her 70s with acute or convalescent COVID-19.

The CDR3 nucleotides read TGTGCCAGCAGCTCAACAGGGGTCAGGGGTTCCACCCTTGCCTACGAGCAGTACTTC. Amino acid sequence: CASSSTGVRGSTLAYEQYF. The chain has TRBV7-9 and TRBJ2-7; 7 nucleotides align to TRBD1. Germline CDR1 is SEHNR and CDR2 is FQNEAQ (reference sequence). CDR3 length equals 19 residues. V was clipped by 4 bases and J by 2 bases; unmatched bases: 20.